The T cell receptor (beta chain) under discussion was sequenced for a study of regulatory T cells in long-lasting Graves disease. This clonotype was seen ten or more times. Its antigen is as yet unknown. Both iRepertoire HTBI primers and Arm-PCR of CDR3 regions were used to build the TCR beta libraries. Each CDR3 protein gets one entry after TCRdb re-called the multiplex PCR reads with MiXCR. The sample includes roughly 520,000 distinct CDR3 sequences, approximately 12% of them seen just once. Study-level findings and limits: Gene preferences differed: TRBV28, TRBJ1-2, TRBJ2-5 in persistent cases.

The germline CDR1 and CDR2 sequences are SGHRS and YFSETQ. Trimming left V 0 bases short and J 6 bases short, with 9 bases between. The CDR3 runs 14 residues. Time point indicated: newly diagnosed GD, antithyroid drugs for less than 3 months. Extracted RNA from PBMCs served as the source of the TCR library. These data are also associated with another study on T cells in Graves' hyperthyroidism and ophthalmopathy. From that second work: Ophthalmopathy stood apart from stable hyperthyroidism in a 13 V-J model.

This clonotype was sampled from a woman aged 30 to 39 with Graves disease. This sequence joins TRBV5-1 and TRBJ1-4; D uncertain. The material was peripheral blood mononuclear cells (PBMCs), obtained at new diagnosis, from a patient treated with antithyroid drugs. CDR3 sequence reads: CASSLAGKDEKLFF. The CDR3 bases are TGCGCCAGCAGCTTGGCGGGGAAGGATGAAAAACTGTTTTTT.